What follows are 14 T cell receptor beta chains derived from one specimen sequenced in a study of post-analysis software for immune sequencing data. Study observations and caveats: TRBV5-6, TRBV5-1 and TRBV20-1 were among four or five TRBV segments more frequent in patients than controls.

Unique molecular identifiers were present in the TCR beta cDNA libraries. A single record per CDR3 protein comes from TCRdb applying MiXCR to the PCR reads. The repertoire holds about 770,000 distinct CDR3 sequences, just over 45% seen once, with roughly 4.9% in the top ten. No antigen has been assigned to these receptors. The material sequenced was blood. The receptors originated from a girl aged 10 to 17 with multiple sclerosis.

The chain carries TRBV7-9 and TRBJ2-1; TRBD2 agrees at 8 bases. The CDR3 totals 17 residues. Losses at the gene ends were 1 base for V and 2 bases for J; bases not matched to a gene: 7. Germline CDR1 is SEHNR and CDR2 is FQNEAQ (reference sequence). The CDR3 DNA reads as TGTGCCAGCAGCTTAGGGGGACTAGGGCCCCCCTACAATGAGCAGTTCTTC. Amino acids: CASSLGGLGPPYNEQFF.

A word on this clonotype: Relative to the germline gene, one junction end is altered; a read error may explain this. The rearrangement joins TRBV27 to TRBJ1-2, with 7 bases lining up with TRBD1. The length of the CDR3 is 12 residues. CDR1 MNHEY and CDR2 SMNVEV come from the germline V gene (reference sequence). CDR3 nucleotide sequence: TGTGCCGGCAGTGGACCAGGGGGAGGCTACACCTTC. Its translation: CAGSGPGGGYTF.

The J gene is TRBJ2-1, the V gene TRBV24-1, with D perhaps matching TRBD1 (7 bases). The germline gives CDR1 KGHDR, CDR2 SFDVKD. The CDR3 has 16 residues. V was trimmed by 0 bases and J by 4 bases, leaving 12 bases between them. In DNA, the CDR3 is TGTGCCACCAGTGATTTGCGGCAGGGGGGATACAATGAGCAGTTCTTC. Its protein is CATSDLRQGGYNEQFF.

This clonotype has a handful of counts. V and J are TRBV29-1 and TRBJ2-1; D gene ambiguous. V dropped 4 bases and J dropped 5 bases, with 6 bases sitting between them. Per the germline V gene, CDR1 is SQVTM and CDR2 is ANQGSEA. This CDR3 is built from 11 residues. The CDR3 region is CSVGTDNEQFF. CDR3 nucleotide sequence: TGCAGCGTTGGGACCGACAATGAGCAGTTCTTC.

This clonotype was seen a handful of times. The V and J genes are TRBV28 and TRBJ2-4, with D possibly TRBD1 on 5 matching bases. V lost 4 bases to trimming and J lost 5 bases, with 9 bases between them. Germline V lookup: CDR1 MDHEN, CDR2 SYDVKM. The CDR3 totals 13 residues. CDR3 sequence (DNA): TGTGCCAGCAGTTACGGACACCAAAACATTCAGTACTTC. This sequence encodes CASSYGHQNIQYF.

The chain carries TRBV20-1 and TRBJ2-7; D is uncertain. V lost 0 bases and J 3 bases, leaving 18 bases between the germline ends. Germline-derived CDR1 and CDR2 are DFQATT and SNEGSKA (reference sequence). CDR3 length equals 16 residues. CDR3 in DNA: TGCAGTGCTAGAGATCAGGAGACTGTCCTCAGCTACGAGCAGTACTTC. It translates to CSARDQETVLSYEQYF.

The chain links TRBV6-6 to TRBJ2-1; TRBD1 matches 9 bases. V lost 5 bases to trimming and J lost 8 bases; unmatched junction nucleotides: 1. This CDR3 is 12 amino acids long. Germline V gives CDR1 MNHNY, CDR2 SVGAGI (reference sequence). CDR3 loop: CASSRQGDEQFF. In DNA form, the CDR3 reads TGTGCCAGCAGTCGACAGGGGGATGAGCAGTTCTTC.

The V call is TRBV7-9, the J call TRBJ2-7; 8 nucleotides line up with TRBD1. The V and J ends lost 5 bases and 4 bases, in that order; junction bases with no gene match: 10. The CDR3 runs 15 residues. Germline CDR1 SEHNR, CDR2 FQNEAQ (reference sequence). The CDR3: CASSPGQADWYEQYF. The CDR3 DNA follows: TGTGCCAGCAGCCCGGGACAGGCCGACTGGTACGAGCAGTACTTC.

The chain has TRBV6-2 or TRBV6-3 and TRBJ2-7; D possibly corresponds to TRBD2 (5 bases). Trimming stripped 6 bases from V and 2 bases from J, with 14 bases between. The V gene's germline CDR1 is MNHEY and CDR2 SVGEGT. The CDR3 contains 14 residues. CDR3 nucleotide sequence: TGTGCCAGCAGGATTGAACTAGATACCTACGAGCAGTACTTC. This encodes CASRIELDTYEQYF.

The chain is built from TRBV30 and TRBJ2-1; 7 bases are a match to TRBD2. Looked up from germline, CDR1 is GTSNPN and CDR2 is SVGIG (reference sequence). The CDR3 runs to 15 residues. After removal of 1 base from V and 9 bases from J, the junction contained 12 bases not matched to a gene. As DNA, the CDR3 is TGTGCCTGGAGTGCTAGCGGCGCCTTTGGGGGTGAGCAGTTCTTC. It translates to CAWSASGAFGGEQFF.

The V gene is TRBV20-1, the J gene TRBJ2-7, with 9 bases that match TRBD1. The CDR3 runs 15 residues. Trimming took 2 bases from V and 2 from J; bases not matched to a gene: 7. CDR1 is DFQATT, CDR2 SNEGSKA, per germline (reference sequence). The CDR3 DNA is TGCAGTGCTAGAAAAACCGGGACAGGGCCCTACGAGCAGTACTTC. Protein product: CSARKTGTGPYEQYF.

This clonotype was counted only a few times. The CDR3 protein is CSVVQDNSYNEQFF. The CDR3 coding sequence is TGCAGCGTTGTTCAGGACAACTCCTACAATGAGCAGTTCTTC. The chain links TRBV29-1 to TRBJ2-1; perhaps TRBD1 as D (5 bases). Trimming cost V 4 bases and J 0 bases, with 10 bases left between them. The CDR3 has 14 residues. The germline V gene encodes CDR1 SQVTM and CDR2 ANQGSEA.

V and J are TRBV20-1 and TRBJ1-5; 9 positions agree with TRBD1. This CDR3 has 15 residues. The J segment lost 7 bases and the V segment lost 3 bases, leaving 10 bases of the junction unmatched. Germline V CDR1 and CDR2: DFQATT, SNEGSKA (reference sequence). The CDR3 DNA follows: TGCAGTGCTAGTCCCACAGGGGGCGCGGGGCAGCCCCAGCATTTT. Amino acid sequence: CSASPTGGAGQPQHF.

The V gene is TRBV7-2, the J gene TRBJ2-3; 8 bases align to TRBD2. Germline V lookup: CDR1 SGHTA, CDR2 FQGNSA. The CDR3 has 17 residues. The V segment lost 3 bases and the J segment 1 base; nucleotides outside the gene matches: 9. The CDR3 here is CASSFFFLAGGTDTQYF. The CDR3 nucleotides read TGTGCCAGCAGCTTTTTTTTCCTAGCGGGCGGCACAGATACGCAGTATTTT.